The T cell receptor beta chain described here comes from a study of early T cells in non-severe SARS-CoV-2 infection. In the study overall: The authors sequenced bulk RNA from unsorted whole blood, leaving chains unpaired.

The CDR3 consists of 14 residues. V was trimmed by 6 bases and J by 2 bases, leaving 14 bases between them. Unique molecular identifier tags were affixed to discrete cDNA molecules. TCRdb reanalysed the 5' RACE reads using MiXCR and keeps one entry per CDR3 protein. The sample holds over 55,000 distinct CDR3 sequences, roughly an eighth seen once. This clonotype was picked up many times. The receptor's source is an adult who was a healthcare worker with PCR-confirmed SARS-CoV-2 infection or an uninfected control (not recorded which). Sequencing input: whole blood. The chain joins TRBV12-3 or TRBV12-4 to TRBJ2-7; D remains ambiguous. The CDR3 DNA reads TGTGCCAGCAGGGCGGCAGGTTCCACCTACGAGCAGTACTTC. This sequence encodes CASRAAGSTYEQYF.